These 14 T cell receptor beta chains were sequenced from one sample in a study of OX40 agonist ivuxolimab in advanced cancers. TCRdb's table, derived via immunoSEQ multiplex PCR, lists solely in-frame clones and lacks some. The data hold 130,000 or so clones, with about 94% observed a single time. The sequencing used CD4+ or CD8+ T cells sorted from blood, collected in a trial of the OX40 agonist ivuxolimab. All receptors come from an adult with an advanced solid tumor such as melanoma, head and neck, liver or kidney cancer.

The CDR3 protein is CASSLAREYGYTF. The DNA of the CDR3 is TGTGCCAGCAGCTTAGCACGGGAATATGGCTACACCTTC. J is TRBJ1-2 and V is TRBV7-9; D remains ambiguous. Between the trimmed V and J ends, which lost 0 bases and 5 bases, there was a span of 7 bases. Germline V gene data show CDR1 as SEHNR and CDR2 as FQNEAQ (reference sequence). CDR3 length equals 13 residues.

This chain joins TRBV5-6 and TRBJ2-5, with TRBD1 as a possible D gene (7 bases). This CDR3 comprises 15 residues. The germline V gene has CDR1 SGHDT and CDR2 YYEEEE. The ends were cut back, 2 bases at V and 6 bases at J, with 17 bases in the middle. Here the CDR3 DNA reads TGTGCCAGCAGCTTTGCGTCAGGGGGGAAAAAGACCCAGTACTTC. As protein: CASSFASGGKKTQYF.

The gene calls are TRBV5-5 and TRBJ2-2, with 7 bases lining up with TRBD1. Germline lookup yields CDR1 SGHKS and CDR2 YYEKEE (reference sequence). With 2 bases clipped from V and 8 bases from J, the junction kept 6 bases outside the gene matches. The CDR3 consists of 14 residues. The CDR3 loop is CASSLDRVGGELFF. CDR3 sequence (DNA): TGTGCCAGCAGCTTAGACAGGGTAGGAGGGGAGCTGTTTTTT. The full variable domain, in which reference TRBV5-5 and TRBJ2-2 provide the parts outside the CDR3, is DAGVTQSPTHLIKTRGQQVTLRCSPISGHKSVSWYQQVLGQGPQFIFQYYEKEERGRGNFPDRFSARQFPNYSSELNVNALLLGDSALYLCASSLDRVGGELFFGEGSRLTVL.

The CDR3 DNA reads as TGTGCCAGCAGTTTCTCCTTTATGAACACTGAAGCTTTCTTT. As protein: CASSFSFMNTEAFF. The chain combines TRBV27 with TRBJ1-1, with D uncertain. CDR1 is MNHEY and CDR2 is SMNVEV in the germline V gene (reference sequence). This CDR3 region has 14 residues. Deletions cut 3 bases from V and 0 bases from J, with 8 bases between.

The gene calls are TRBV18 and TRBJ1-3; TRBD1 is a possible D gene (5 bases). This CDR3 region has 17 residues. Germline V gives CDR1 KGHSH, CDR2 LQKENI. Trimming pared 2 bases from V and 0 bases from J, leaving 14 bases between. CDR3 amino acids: CASSPKLGELSGNTIYF. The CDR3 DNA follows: TGTGCCAGCTCACCAAAGTTGGGGGAACTCTCTGGAAACACCATATATTTT. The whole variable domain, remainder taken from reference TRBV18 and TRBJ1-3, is NAGVMQNPRHLVRRRGQEARLRCSPMKGHSHVYWYRQLPEEGLKFMVYLQKENIIDESGMPKERFSAEFPKEGPSILRIQQVVRGDSAAYFCASSPKLGELSGNTIYFGEGSWLTVV.

The CDR3 DNA sequence: TGTGCCAGCCAGCTCGGGACAGGGGGGAGGCAGCAGTTCTTC. Residues: CASQLGTGGRQQFF. The gene calls are TRBV28 and TRBJ2-1; TRBD1 matches at 11 bases. Germline lookup yields CDR1 MDHEN and CDR2 SYDVKM. V shed 8 bases, J shed 11 bases, and the junction held 11 bases outside the gene matches. CDR3 length: 14 amino acids. Full variable domain (outside the CDR3, taken from reference TRBV28 and TRBJ2-1): DVKVTQSSRYLVKRTGEKVFLECVQDMDHENMFWYRQDPGLGLRLIYFSYDVKMKEKGDIPEGYSVSREKKERFSLILESASTNQTSMYLCASQLGTGGRQQFFGPGTRLTVL.

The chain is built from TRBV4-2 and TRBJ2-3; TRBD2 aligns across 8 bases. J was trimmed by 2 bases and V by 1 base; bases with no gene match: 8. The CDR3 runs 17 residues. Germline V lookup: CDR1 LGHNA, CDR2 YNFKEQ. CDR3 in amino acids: CASSQAYSGSLTDTQYF. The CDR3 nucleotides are TGTGCCAGCAGCCAAGCTTACAGCGGGAGTCTCACAGATACGCAGTATTTT.

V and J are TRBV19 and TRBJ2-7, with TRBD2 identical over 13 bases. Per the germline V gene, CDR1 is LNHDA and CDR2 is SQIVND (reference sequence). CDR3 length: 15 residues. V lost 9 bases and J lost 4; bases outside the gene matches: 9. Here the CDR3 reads CASSRTSGSRYEQYF. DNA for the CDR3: TGTGCCAGCAGCAGGACTAGCGGGAGTCGTTACGAGCAGTACTTC.

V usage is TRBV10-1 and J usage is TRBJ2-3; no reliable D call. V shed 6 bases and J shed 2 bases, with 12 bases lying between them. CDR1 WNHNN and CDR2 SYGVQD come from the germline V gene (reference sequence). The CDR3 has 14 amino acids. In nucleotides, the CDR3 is TGCGCCAGCAGGAGGTTTCGGTTCACAGATACGCAGTATTTT. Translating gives CASRRFRFTDTQYF.

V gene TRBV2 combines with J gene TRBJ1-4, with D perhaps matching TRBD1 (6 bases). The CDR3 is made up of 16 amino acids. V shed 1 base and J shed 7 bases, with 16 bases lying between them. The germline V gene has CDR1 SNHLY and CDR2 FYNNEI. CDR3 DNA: TGTGCCAGCAGTGAAGACCGGACAGCCGGGAGTGAAAAACTGTTTTTT. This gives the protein CASSEDRTAGSEKLFF.

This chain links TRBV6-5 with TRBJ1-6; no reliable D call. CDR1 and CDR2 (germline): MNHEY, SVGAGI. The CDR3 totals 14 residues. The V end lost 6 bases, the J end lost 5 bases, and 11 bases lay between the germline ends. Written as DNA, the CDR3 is TGTGCCAGCAGGGGGAATCTGGATAATTCACCCCTCCACTTT. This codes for CASRGNLDNSPLHF.

The CDR3 here is CASSLLGEPQHF. DNA for the CDR3: TGTGCCAGCAGTTTATTAGGGGAGCCCCAGCATTTT. The gene calls are TRBV28 and TRBJ1-5; D is perhaps TRBD1 (5 bases). The CDR3 is made up of 12 amino acids. Germline V CDR1 and CDR2: MDHEN, SYDVKM. The V end lost 1 base, the J end lost 8 bases, and 6 bases lay between the germline ends. The full variable domain, in which reference TRBV28 and TRBJ1-5 provide the parts outside the CDR3, is DVKVTQSSRYLVKRTGEKVFLECVQDMDHENMFWYRQDPGLGLRLIYFSYDVKMKEKGDIPEGYSVSREKKERFSLILESASTNQTSMYLCASSLLGEPQHFGDGTRLSIL.

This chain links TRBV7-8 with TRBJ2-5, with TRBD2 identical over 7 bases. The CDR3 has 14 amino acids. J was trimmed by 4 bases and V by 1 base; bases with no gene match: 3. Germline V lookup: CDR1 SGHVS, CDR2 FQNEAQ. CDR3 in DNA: TGTGCCAGCAGCTTAGGGACTAGAGGAGAGACCCAGTACTTC. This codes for CASSLGTRGETQYF.

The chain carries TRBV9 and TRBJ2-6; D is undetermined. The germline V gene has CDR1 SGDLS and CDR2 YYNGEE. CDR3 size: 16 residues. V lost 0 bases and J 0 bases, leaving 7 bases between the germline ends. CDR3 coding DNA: TGTGCCAGCAGCGTAGATGCGGCCTCTGGGGCCAACGTCCTGACTTTC. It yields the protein CASSVDAASGANVLTF. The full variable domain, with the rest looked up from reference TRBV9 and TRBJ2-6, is DSGVTQTPKHLITATGQRVTLRCSPRSGDLSVYWYQQSLDQGLQFLIQYYNGEERAKGNILERFSAQQFPDLHSELNLSSLELGDSALYFCASSVDAASGANVLTFGAGSRLTVL.